The rows below give T cell receptor beta chains drawn from one sample of a study of healthy donors' naive CD4 and CD8 T cells. TCRdb processed the reads anew with MiXCR; each CDR3 protein has one entry. The table lists 200,000 or so distinct CDR3 sequences, 65% to 75% of them singletons. Sequencing was performed on naive CD4+ and CD8+ T cells sorted from blood, pooled from several donors. The receptor set was obtained from a pool of human donors in good health; the sample pools cells from several healthy donors. Both conserved end residues are part of each CDR3. A D gene is named only where the DNA matches it firmly. Size is omitted from some rows. Given values are once, few, many or a class for expanded clones.

TRBJ2-5 TRBV19 - - CASSRQNIQETQYF TGTGCCAGTAGTAGGCAGAACATCCAAGAGACCCAGTACTTC
TRBJ1-5 TRBV12-3/TRBV12-4 - - CASRSDSFSNQPQHF TGTGCCAGCAGATCCGACAGCTTTAGCAATCAGCCCCAGCATTTT
TRBJ1-6 TRBV27 few - CAGSYYNSPLHF TGTGCCGGCAGCTATTATAATTCACCCCTCCACTTT
TRBJ1-3 TRBV29-1 few - CSVGGLSGNTIYF TGCAGCGTAGGAGGGCTATCTGGAAACACCATATATTTT
TRBJ1-1 TRBV6-6 - - CASSSLWGAFF TGTGCCAGCAGTTCCCTCTGGGGAGCTTTCTTT
TRBJ1-6 TRBV6-6 few - CASSRAQGRNSPLHF TGTGCCAGCAGCCGCGCGCAGGGGAGGAATTCACCCCTCCACTTT
TRBJ2-7 TRBV2 - - CASSVEGGYEQYF TGTGCCAGCAGTGTTGAGGGAGGCTACGAGCAGTACTTC
TRBJ1-1 TRBV2 - - CASSDDQGRNTEAFF TGTGCCAGCAGTGATGATCAGGGCCGTAACACTGAAGCTTTCTTT
TRBJ2-3 TRBV5-6 - TRBD1 CASSIGQGWGDTQYF TGTGCCAGCAGCATAGGACAGGGGTGGGGAGATACGCAGTATTTT
TRBJ1-5 TRBV27 medium-sized - CASSLGSNQPQHF TGTGCCAGCAGTTTAGGGAGCAATCAGCCCCAGCATTTT
TRBJ1-1 TRBV6-2/TRBV6-3 - - CASGVWNTEAFF TGTGCCAGCGGGGTGTGGAACACTGAAGCTTTCTTT
TRBJ2-3 TRBV29-1 once TRBD1 CSAGQTSTDTQYF TGCAGCGCGGGACAGACTAGCACAGATACGCAGTATTTT
TRBJ2-3 TRBV29-1 - - CSGGPSGDTQYF TGCAGCGGGGGGCCTAGCGGAGATACGCAGTATTTT
TRBJ2-7 TRBV5-5 - - CASSPDSYSYEQYF TGTGCCAGCAGCCCCGACAGCTACTCCTACGAGCAGTACTTC
TRBJ2-1 TRBV5-4 - TRBD2 CASSFWSAGGPNEQFF TGTGCCAGCAGCTTCTGGTCTGCGGGAGGGCCTAATGAGCAGTTCTTC
TRBJ2-1 TRBV6-1 few TRBD2 CASSDLLAGSYNEQFF TGTGCCAGCAGTGACTTGCTAGCGGGATCATACAATGAGCAGTTCTTC
TRBJ1-1 TRBV29-1 - - CSVEVYTEAFF TGCAGCGTTGAGGTTTACACTGAAGCTTTCTTT
TRBJ1-2 TRBV19 - - CASSIRDGLYGYTF TGTGCCAGTAGTATCCGGGACGGCCTGTATGGCTACACCTTC
TRBJ1-1 TRBV6-1 few TRBD1 CASSPWTGMNTEAFF TGTGCCAGCAGTCCCTGGACAGGGATGAACACTGAAGCTTTCTTT
TRBJ2-3 TRBV10-3 - - CAISESLRTQYF TGTGCCATCAGTGAGAGCCTGAGGACGCAGTATTTT
TRBJ2-1 TRBV10-3 - TRBD2 CAISEREERVNEQFF TGTGCCATCAGTGAGCGGGAGGAGCGGGTTAATGAGCAGTTCTTC
TRBJ2-7 TRBV27 few - CASSYNYEQYF TGTGCCAGCAGTTATAACTACGAGCAGTACTTC
TRBJ1-2 TRBV29-1 - TRBD1 CSVEGTGGPYTF TGCAGCGTTGAAGGGACAGGGGGCCCCTACACCTTC
TRBJ1-2 TRBV27 - TRBD1 CASSLLQGYGYTF TGTGCCAGCAGTTTATTACAGGGGTATGGCTACACCTTC
TRBJ2-3 TRBV2 - TRBD2 CASSPDGTIADTQYF TGTGCCAGCAGTCCAGACGGGACTATTGCAGATACGCAGTATTTT
TRBJ2-1 TRBV4-2 once - CASSLGLGGDEQFF TGTGCCAGCAGCCTCGGACTAGGGGGCGATGAGCAGTTCTTC
TRBJ2-1 TRBV10-3 - - CAISERESYNEQFF TGTGCCATCAGTGAGCGGGAGAGTTACAATGAGCAGTTCTTC
TRBJ2-7 TRBV2 - TRBD1 CASSPSGTANEQYF TGTGCCAGCAGTCCCAGTGGGACAGCCAACGAGCAGTACTTC
TRBJ2-7 TRBV19 - - CASSIGWTANYEQYF TGTGCCAGTAGTATAGGGTGGACGGCCAACTACGAGCAGTACTTC
TRBJ2-3 TRBV29-1 - - CSVYAGPTDTQYF TGCAGCGTTTATGCCGGACCCACAGATACGCAGTATTTT
TRBJ1-1 TRBV6-2/TRBV6-3 - TRBD1 CASRVPGQVNTEAFF TGTGCCAGCAGGGTCCCGGGACAGGTGAACACTGAAGCTTTCTTT
TRBJ2-5 TRBV27 - - CASSRQETQYF TGTGCCAGCAGTAGACAAGAGACCCAGTACTTC
TRBJ2-7 TRBV27 - - CASSPGLLYEQYF TGTGCCAGCAGTCCCGGGCTCCTCTACGAGCAGTACTTC
TRBJ1-1 TRBV6-5 - - CASSSQGRMNTEAFF TGTGCCAGCAGTTCCCAGGGGAGGATGAACACTGAAGCTTTCTTT
TRBJ2-3 TRBV27 - - CASSPNIGTQYF TGTGCCAGCAGTCCCAATATTGGTACGCAGTATTTT
TRBJ2-7 TRBV29-1 few - CSVGQWAGAGHYEQYF TGCAGCGTGGGGCAGTGGGCGGGCGCGGGGCATTACGAGCAGTACTTC
TRBJ2-5 TRBV5-6 - TRBD1 CASSWGQGQQETQYF TGTGCCAGCAGCTGGGGACAGGGCCAACAAGAGACCCAGTACTTC
TRBJ2-3 TRBV24-1 - TRBD1 CATSDPMDRGAGTQYF TGTGCCACCAGTGACCCCATGGACAGGGGAGCAGGGACGCAGTATTTT
TRBJ1-6 TRBV30 - - CALGQGSSYNSPLHF TGTGCCCTAGGCCAGGGAAGCTCCTATAATTCACCCCTCCACTTT
TRBJ2-5 TRBV7-2 - TRBD2 CASSLRAGGYQETQYF TGTGCCAGCAGCCTCCGAGCGGGAGGGTACCAAGAGACCCAGTACTTC
TRBJ2-7 TRBV29-1 - - CSGGDYEQYF TGCAGCGGAGGGGATTACGAGCAGTACTTC
TRBJ2-7 TRBV30 - - CAWSEVSYEQYF TGTGCCTGGAGTGAGGTGTCCTACGAGCAGTACTTC
TRBJ1-3 TRBV29-1 few - CSVMTVSGNTIYF TGCAGCGTTATGACAGTCTCTGGAAACACCATATATTTT
TRBJ2-7 TRBV27 - - CASSLNRFSYEQYF TGTGCCAGCAGTTTGAACCGTTTCTCCTACGAGCAGTACTTC
TRBJ2-7 TRBV5-1 - - CASSLGLASYEQYF TGCGCCAGCAGCTTGGGTCTGGCGTCTTACGAGCAGTACTTC